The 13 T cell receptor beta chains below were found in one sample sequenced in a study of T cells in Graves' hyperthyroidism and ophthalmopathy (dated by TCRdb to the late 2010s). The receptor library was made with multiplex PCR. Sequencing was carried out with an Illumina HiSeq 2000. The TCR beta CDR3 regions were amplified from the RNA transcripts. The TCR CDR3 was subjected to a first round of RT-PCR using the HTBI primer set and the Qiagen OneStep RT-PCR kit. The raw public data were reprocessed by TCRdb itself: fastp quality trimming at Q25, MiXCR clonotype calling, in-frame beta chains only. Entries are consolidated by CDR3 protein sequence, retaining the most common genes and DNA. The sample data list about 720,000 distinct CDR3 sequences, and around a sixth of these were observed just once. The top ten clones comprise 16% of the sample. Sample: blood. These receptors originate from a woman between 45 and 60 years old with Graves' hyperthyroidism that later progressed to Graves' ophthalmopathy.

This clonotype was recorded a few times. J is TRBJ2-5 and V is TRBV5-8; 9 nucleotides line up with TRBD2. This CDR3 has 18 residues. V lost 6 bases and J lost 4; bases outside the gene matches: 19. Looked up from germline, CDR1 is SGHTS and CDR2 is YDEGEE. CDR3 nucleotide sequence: TGTGCCAGCACCCCCATAACTGGCGGGGGGGCCTGGGTAGAGACCCAGTACTTC. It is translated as CASTPITGGGAWVETQYF.

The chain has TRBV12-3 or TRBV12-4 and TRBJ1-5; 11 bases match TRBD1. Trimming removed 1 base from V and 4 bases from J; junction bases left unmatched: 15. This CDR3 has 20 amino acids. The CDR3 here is CASSLGAGTGGLSGNQPQHF. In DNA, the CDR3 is TGTGCCAGCAGTTTAGGTGCCGGGACAGGGGGATTGTCTGGGAATCAGCCCCAGCATTTT.

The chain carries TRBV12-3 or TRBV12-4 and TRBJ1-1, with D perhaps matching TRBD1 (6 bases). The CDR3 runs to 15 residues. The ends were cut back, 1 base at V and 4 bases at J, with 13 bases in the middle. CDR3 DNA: TGTGCCAGCAGTTTAGGAGGAGGGGGGACCACTGAAGCTTTCTTT. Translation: CASSLGGGGTTEAFF.

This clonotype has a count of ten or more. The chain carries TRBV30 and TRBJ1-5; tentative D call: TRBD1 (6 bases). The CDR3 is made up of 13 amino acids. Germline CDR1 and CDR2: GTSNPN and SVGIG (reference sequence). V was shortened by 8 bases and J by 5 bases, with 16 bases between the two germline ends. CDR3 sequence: CATATGGDQPQHF. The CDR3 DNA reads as TGTGCCACCGCGACAGGCGGCGATCAGCCCCAGCATTTT. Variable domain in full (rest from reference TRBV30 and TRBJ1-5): SQTIHQWPATLVQPVGSPLSLECTVEGTSNPNLYWYRQAAGRGLQLLFYSVGIGQISSEVPQNLSASRPQDRQFILSSKKLLLSDSGFYLCATATGGDQPQHFGDGTRLSIL.

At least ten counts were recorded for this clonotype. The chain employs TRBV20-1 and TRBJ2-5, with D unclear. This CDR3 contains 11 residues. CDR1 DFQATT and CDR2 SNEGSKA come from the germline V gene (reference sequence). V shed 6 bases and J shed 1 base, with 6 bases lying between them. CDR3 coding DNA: TGCAGTGCCTCCCCCCAAGAGACCCAGTACTTC. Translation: CSASPQETQYF.

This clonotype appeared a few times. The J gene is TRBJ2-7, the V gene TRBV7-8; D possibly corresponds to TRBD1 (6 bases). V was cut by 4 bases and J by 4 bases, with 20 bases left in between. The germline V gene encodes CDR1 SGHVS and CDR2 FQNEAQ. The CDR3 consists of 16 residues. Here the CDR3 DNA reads TGTGCCAGCAGCTCAGCCCTTGGGGGCCACAGATACGAGCAGTACTTC. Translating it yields CASSSALGGHRYEQYF.

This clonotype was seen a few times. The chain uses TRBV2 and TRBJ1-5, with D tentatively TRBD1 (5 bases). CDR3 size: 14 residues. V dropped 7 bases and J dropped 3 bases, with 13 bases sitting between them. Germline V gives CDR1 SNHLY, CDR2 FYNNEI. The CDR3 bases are TGTGCCAGCAACCGGGGGGTTGACAATCAGCCCCAGCATTTT. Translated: CASNRGVDNQPQHF.

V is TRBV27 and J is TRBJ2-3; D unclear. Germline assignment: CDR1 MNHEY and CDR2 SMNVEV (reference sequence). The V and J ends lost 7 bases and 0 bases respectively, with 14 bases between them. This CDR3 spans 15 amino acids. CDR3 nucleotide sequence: TGTGCCAGCACTCTAACCCCACTTAGCACAGATACGCAGTATTTT. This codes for CASTLTPLSTDTQYF.

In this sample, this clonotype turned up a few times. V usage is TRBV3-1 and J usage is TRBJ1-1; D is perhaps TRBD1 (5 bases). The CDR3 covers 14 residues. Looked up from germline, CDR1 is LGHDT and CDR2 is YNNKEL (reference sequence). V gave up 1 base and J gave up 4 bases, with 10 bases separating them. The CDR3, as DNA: TGTGCCAGCAGCCAAGCAGGGCGGAGCACTGAAGCTTTCTTT. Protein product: CASSQAGRSTEAFF.

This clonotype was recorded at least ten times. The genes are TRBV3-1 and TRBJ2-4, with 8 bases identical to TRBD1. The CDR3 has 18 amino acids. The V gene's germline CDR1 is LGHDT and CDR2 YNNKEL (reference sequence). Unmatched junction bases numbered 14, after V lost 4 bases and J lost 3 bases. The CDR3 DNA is TGTGCCAGCAGCCTTCCGCCCGGCAGGGGGCAGGTCAAAAACATTCAGTACTTC. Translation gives CASSLPPGRGQVKNIQYF. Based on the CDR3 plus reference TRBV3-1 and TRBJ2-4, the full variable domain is DTAVSQTPKYLVTQMGNDKSIKCEQNLGHDTMYWYKQDSKKFLKIMFSYNNKELIINETVPNRFSPKSPDKAHLNLHINSLELGDSAVYFCASSLPPGRGQVKNIQYFGAGTRLSVL.

The CDR3 loop reads CASSHPTGGRGDEKLFF. The CDR3 coding sequence is TGCGCCAGCAGCCATCCCACCGGGGGCCGGGGAGATGAAAAACTGTTTTTT. The J gene is TRBJ1-4, the V gene TRBV4-1, with a weak D call TRBD1 (6 bases). The CDR3 is made up of 17 amino acids. V was cut by 3 bases and J by 6 bases, with 20 bases left in between. Per the germline V gene, CDR1 is MGHRA and CDR2 is YSYEKL.

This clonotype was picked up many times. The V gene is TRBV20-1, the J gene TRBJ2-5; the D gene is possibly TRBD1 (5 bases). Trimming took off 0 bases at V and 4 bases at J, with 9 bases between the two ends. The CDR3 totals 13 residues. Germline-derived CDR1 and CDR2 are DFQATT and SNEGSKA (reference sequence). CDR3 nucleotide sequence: TGCAGTGCTAGAGACAGGGTTGGAGAGACCCAGTACTTC. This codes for CSARDRVGETQYF.

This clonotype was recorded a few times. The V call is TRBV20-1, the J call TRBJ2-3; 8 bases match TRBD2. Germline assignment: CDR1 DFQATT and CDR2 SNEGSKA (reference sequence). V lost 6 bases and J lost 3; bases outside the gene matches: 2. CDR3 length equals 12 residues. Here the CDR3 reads CSAERGTDTQYF. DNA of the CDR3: TGCAGTGCCGAGCGGGGGACAGATACGCAGTATTTT.